A selection of T cell receptor beta chains follows, all from one sample in a study of shared clonotypes between healthy human individuals. The repertoire was sequenced with immunoSEQ multiplex PCR; TCRdb's copy has only in-frame clones and lacks some. In the table there are about 470,000 clones, roughly 77% of which are singletons. Sequenced input: PBMCs. Receptor source: a woman in her 40s in good health. Some clones in this sample may be carry-over from other donors' samples. Each CDR3 is given with its conserved first and last residue. Each record gives: clone size, D gene, J gene, V gene, CDR3 protein, CDR3 DNA. The D gene is left open where the match is weak. Part of the rows lack a size; the others show once, few, many or a class for expanded clones.

NA,NA,TRBJ2-3,TRBV27,CASSLYFLTSTDTQYF,TGTGCCAGCAGTTTATATTTCCTGACTAGCACAGATACGCAGTATTTT
NA,NA,TRBJ2-4,TRBV18,CASSPDRDDRNIQYF,TGTGCCAGCTCACCCGACCGGGACGATAGAAACATTCAGTACTTC
NA,TRBD1,TRBJ1-1,TRBV7-2,CASSRSGQGHTEAFF,TGTGCCAGCAGCCGTAGTGGACAGGGGCACACTGAAGCTTTCTTT
few,NA,TRBJ1-4,TRBV5-6,CASSLKFGEKLFF,TGTGCCAGCAGCTTGAAGTTCGGTGAAAAACTGTTTTTT
NA,NA,TRBJ2-3,TRBV5-1,CASSPGLRTDTQYF,TGCGCCAGCAGCCCGGGACTGCGCACAGATACGCAGTATTTT
NA,TRBD2,TRBJ2-2,TRBV28,CASRPTSGNTGELFF,TGTGCCAGCAGACCAACTAGCGGGAACACCGGGGAGCTGTTTTTT
once,NA,TRBJ1-2,TRBV6-5,CASSSSRTGVYGYTF,TGTGCCAGCAGTTCAAGTAGAACCGGCGTCTATGGCTACACCTTC
few,NA,TRBJ1-2,TRBV28,CASSLPGGYGYTF,TGTGCCAGCAGTTTACCCGGCGGCTATGGCTACACCTTC
NA,TRBD1,TRBJ1-2,TRBV7-9,CASSLASGGLGLYGYTF,TGTGCCAGCAGCTTAGCTTCAGGGGGCCTCGGGTTATATGGCTACACCTTC
NA,NA,TRBJ1-2,TRBV7-2,CASSQGTANYGYTF,TGTGCCAGCAGCCAAGGGACGGCAAACTATGGCTACACCTTC
NA,NA,TRBJ2-2,TRBV10-3,CAISEPRAGVGTGELFF,TGTGCCATCAGTGAGCCCCGGGCAGGGGTTGGCACCGGGGAGCTGTTTTTT